Listed below are T cell receptor beta chains from one sample, sequenced in a study of blood T cell repertoires in COVID-19. Profiled with immunoSEQ multiplex PCR; TCRdb holds only in-frame clones, not every one. The data show 200,000 or so clones, with 90% to 95% seen just once and over 0.75% held by the top ten. Sequenced input: peripheral blood. The receptors originated from a man between 60 and 75 years old with COVID-19, enrolled during active disease. Each CDR3 is given without its conserved first and last residue. The D gene is left open where the match is weak.

d_gene,v_gene,CDR3aa
-,TRBV6-6,ASSYQPTGYNSPLH
-,TRBV7-2,ASSYPAGANYGYT
-,TRBV5-6,ASSLGPPLAKNIQY
TRBD1,TRBV4-1,ASSQEQGAEEQY
-,TRBV9,ASSVGQGGGNEQF
TRBD1,TRBV9,ASSVGAAGQNYEKLF
TRBD1,TRBV19,ASRQSALQGNYGYT
-,TRBV12-3/TRBV12-4,ASSKGLRTEAF
-,TRBV2,ASSSGRESFLGQF
-,TRBV5-5,ASSLEQDFGGLF
-,TRBV3-1/TRBV3-2,ASSQEGGGFTGNTIY
TRBD2,TRBV12-3/TRBV12-4,ASRPPGGQQF
TRBD1,TRBV9,ASSEWTGAYTEGYT
-,TRBV7-2,ASSPQTRGNEQF
TRBD1,TRBV3-1/TRBV3-2,ASSHPGTGGYNSPLH
TRBD1,TRBV7-8,ASSPTGGLYNEQF
-,TRBV6-2/TRBV6-3,ASSSDFLAKNIQY
TRBD2,TRBV9,ASSVGGLATDTQY
-,TRBV19,ASSIRRQRTDTQY
-,TRBV7-2,ASSLDREYYGYT
-,TRBV6-1,ASSDPSGVGKTQY
TRBD2,TRBV18,ASSPGLAGGADTQY
TRBD1,TRBV9,ASSVHRGLRPQH
TRBD1,TRBV7-3,ASSARGGQGYEQY
-,TRBV12-3/TRBV12-4,ASSLKEGNGYT
TRBD2,TRBV24-1,ATSDQPGLAGTGELF
-,TRBV13,ASSLPVTDTQY
-,TRBV6-6,ASSIGNRAYNSPLH
TRBD1,TRBV30,AWSVKGQGADEQY